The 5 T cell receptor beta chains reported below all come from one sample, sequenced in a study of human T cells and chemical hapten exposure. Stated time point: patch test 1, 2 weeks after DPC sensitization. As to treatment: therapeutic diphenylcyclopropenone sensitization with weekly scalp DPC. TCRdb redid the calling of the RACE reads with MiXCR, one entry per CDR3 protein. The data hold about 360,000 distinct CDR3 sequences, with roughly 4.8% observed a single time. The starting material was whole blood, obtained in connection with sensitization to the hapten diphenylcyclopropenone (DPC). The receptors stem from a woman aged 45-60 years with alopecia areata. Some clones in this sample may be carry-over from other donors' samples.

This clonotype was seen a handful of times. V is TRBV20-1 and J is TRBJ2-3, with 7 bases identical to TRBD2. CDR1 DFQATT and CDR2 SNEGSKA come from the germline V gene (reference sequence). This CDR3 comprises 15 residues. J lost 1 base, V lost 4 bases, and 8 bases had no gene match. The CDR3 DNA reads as TGCAGTGCTACCCGTCTAGCGGCTGGCACAGATACGCAGTATTTT. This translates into CSATRLAAGTDTQYF.

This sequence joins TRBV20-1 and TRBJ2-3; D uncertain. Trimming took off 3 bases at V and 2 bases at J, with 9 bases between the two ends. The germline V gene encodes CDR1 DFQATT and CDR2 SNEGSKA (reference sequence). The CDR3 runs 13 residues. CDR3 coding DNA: TGCAGTGCTAGTCCCCCTACCACAGATACGCAGTATTTT. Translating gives CSASPPTTDTQYF.

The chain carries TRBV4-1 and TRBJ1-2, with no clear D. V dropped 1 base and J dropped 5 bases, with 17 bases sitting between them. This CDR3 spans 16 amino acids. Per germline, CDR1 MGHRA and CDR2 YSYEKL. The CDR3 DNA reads TGCGCCAGCAGCCAAGTGACGGGCATAAAAGGGTATGGCTACACCTTC. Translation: CASSQVTGIKGYGYTF.

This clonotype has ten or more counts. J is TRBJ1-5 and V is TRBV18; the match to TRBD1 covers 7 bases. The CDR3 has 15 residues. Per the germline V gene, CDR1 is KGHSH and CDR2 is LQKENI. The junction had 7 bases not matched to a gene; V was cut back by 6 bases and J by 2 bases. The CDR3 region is CASSHTGEGNQPQHF. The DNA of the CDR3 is TGTGCCAGCTCCCACACAGGGGAGGGCAATCAGCCCCAGCATTTT.

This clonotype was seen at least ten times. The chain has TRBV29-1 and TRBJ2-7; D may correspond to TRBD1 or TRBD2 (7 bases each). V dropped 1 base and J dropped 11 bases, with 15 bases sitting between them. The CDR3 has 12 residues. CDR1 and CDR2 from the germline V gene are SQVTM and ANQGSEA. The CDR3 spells CSVEGMTGREYF. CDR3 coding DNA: TGCAGCGTTGAAGGGATGACAGGGAGGGAGTACTTC.